This TCR beta chain emerged from a study of cytomegalovirus exposure and HLA in healthy donors (dated by TCRdb to the late 2010s). General notes on the study: An earlier analysis of around 600 of the donors reported 250 to 300 Gb of sequence data and about 100 million unique TCR beta sequences from roughly 200 million T cells. An early release that covered roughly 600 HLA-typed donors contained approximately 300 gigabases of sequencing data and about 84 million unique TCR sequences. Of the 350 to 400 genotyped donors, 65% to 90% fell in the genetic ancestry cluster associated with self-reported Caucasian donors. The study aimed to test whether cataloging public T cell receptors could reveal signatures of past pathogen exposure. Using immunosequencing, the study profiled T cell repertoires from 666 subjects and related those repertoires to cytomegalovirus serostatus. In addition to the first cohort of around 670 subjects, a separate validation cohort of 130 or so different subjects was used. To predict cytomegalovirus infection status, the study combined high-throughput TCR immunosequencing, statistical association of individual TCRs with disease status, and machine learning. In a later analysis, previously published TCR beta repertoires from several hundred donors were re-analyzed and high-resolution HLA genotyping was added so that TCR occurrence patterns could be studied. Rather than using new phenotypic data, the later analysis identified candidate immune exposures from TCR beta sequences and from how often those sequences occurred across donors. To decide whether each TCR beta V gene segment behaved as functional or pseudogenic, an earlier analysis of several hundred of the donors relied on high-throughput TCR beta sequencing. Donor age, sex, ethnicity and CMV serostatus were compiled alongside the repertoire data. Genome-wide SNP genotypes for about 55% of the roughly 670 donors were used in a later genetic analysis, which treated that subset as a discovery cohort. All discovery cohort repertoires had been generated using a single sequencing platform. HLA typing covered class I and class II loci at four-digit resolution. The number of donors typed differed by locus, with roughly 629-640 for A, B, C, DRB1 and DQB1, roughly 550 for DQA1, approximately 580 for DPA1, and about 450 for DPB1. A handful of DR-DQ haplotypes were handled as single units for association and clustering because linkage in the cohort was strong. Across about 370 genotyped donors of the cohort, an average of roughly 250,000 unique TCR beta nucleotide sequences per donor were sequenced, and 15% to 20% of those sequences were non-productive.

Turning to this clone: The antigen it binds to is not known. Qualities for individual bases were not recorded, and no much larger clone is one base off.

The full study reports these points: In a later analysis, TCR association rates were found to vary across HLA loci, with the most associated TCRs seen for DRB1 alleles and the fewest for HLA-C alleles. In a later analysis, most CMV-associated TCR beta chains were found to appear HLA-restricted, with HLA associations seemingly driven largely by CMV exposure. Because HLA typing was missing for some donors at each locus, association tests included only the typed subset. Strong co-occurrence of HLA alleles, especially DR and DQ, made assigning TCR associations to individual alleles difficult. Correlated functional status among segregating V segments might reflect linkage disequilibrium, but an unknown experimental factor could not be ruled out. In a later genetic analysis, fewer N-insertions in productive TCRs were reported among donors in an Asian-associated ancestry cluster than the approximately 670-donor mean. An earlier analysis of approximately 590 of the donors showed that most TCR beta V segments appeared in productive rearrangements either about 87% or about 30% of the time, which broadly matched IMGT annotations. The 87-base-pair reads could not distinguish some IMGT-functional V segments, including TRBV6-2 and TRBV6-3, so those segments were excluded. In a later analysis, HLA-associated TCR beta chains were found to be more clonally expanded and to have lower generation probabilities than equally common non-associated chains. V-gene and J-gene trimming of TCR beta chains was associated with a missense DCLRE1C variant in a later genetic analysis, and the association was replicated in an independent cohort. Because counts were too low, around 17 rarely observed V segments, including chromosome 9 orphons, were left out of the earlier analysis of approximately 500 of the donors. A further reported finding was that TCR beta sequences accurately predicted the HLA-A and HLA-B alleles for most subjects in the first cohort. Immune exposure information for the cohort was limited to CMV serostatus. Only TCR beta chains were sequenced in this cohort, and the absence of alpha or paired-chain data limited detectable features. In a later analysis, several top co-occurrence clusters were reported to appear linked to parvovirus B19, influenza, CMV and Epstein-Barr virus. The presence/absence analyses assumed that sequencing depth was roughly uniform across donors, and that assumption may not be true. In vitro tests confirmed that a few of the cytomegalovirus-associated TCR beta chains recognize cytomegalovirus antigens. In a later analysis, around 15,000 TCR beta sequences were associated with specific HLA alleles at a false discovery rate of 0.05. The authors suggested that the approach could potentially be extended to other disease states and immunological phenotypes. A total of around 150 TCR beta chains were listed by the study as associated with cytomegalovirus. The sequencing pipeline was judged likely to have produced a cluster of highly shared sequence variants as a technical artifact. The classifier was reported to diagnose cytomegalovirus status with high specificity and sensitivity in both the original cohort and the validation cohort. Across donors, most TCR sequences were observed very rarely, whereas some public TCRs were present in many individuals.

The cohort comprised some 680 healthy bone marrow donors. Cohort members were all nominally healthy when sampled, although unrecorded immune exposures were likely present. The donor tested CMV seropositive and was one of the 289 seropositive cohort members. A peripheral blood sample was collected from each donor, and TCR beta sequencing was performed on peripheral blood mononuclear cells. The Qiagen DNeasy Blood Extraction Kit was used to extract genomic DNA from the blood cell samples. To prepare the library, the immunoSEQ multiplex PCR assay was applied. The multiplex PCR relied on a mix of 60 forward primers for TCR Vbeta segments and 13 reverse primers for TCR Jbeta segments. The CDR3 region of rearranged TCR beta genes was amplified from genomic DNA with a multiplex PCR assay. On the Illumina HiSeq System, the amplified TCR beta libraries were sequenced as 87-base-pair reads. The authors' pipeline ran thus. Across the roughly 600 repertoires, a later analysis counted roughly 84 million unique TCR beta chains, about 10 million of which were shared by at least two donors. To remove PCR and sequencing errors, raw reads were error-corrected and collapsed into unique sequences using a nearest-neighbor algorithm that merged closely related sequences. V, D and J gene segments were assigned by aligning CDR3 sequences to IMGT reference sequences. For a sequence to be retained, a match of at least six nucleotides to both a V gene segment and a J gene segment was required. Rearrangements were called productive when the CDR3 lacked stop codons and stayed in frame with V and J; all others were non-productive. Following IMGT convention, CDR3 was defined as the stretch from the second conserved V-encoded cysteine to the conserved J-encoded phenylalanine. The earlier analysis of about 610 of the donors excluded any sequence lacking an unambiguous match to a single V gene segment. An earlier analysis of 500 to 700 of the donors classified V segments as functional when productive rearrangements were above 56.7% and as segregating when the standard deviation between donors was above 5%. A statistical classification framework was built to diagnose cytomegalovirus status from the catalog of TCR beta chain sequences. A later analysis assigned V and J genes by comparing TCR nucleotide sequences with IMGT/GENE-DB human TR gene sequences. In a later analysis, CDR3 sequences and most-parsimonious VDJ recombination scenarios were assigned using the TCRdist pipeline. In a later analysis, each TCR beta chain was defined by its CDR3 amino acid sequence together with its V-gene family, and reads lacking a unique V-gene family were excluded. To address suspected cross-contamination and a sequencing artifact, a later analysis removed under 600 highly shared, low-generation-probability nucleotide sequences. In a later analysis, a clonal expansion index was calculated for each public chain from normalized within-repertoire ranks of inferred template counts. A later analysis computed generation probabilities with a VDJ recombination model fitted to out-of-frame rearrangements, and checked the results against IGoR. A later analysis scored TCR-TCR, TCR-HLA and TCR-CMV co-occurrence with hypergeometric tests, applying a repertoire-size bias correction to TCR pairs. A later analysis estimated false discovery rates by permuting HLA or CMV assignments 20 times. A later analysis grouped co-occurring TCRs with DBSCAN, adding TCRdist sequence similarity when clustering within HLA-allele-positive subsets. For co-occurrence clustering, repertoires with fewer than 30,000 or more than 120,000 public chains were excluded, along with 4 to 6 repertoires with anomalous nucleotide sharing. What TCRdb holds here is the immuneACCESS table cut down to in-frame rearrangements. Part of the clones is not present; checked against another copy, under half of the missing clones reflect an unresolved V gene, and the others are unexplained. D and trimming come from the DNA, and the V and J calls and clone size come from that table. The sample includes under 200,000 clones, with about 77% observed a single time. The top ten clones comprise roughly 7% of the sample.

From its cysteine to its phenylalanine, the CDR3 spans 11 amino acids. The kept DNA is CDR3 alone, 33 bases in frame from the first base. Trimming accounts for 4 bases at V and 7 bases at J, while the number of junction bases matched to no gene is 3. CDR1 and CDR2 were assigned from the germline V gene (reference sequence) as DFQATT and SNEGSKA. The sequence was collected from a male donor in good health and CMV-seropositive. The rearranged chain carries TRBV20-1 and TRBJ1-1; 7 bases in the middle match TRBD1. Material for sequencing was PBMCs. CDR3 sequence: CSATRGSEAFF. The DNA is as follows: TGCAGTGCTACCAGGGGGAGTGAAGCTTTCTTT.